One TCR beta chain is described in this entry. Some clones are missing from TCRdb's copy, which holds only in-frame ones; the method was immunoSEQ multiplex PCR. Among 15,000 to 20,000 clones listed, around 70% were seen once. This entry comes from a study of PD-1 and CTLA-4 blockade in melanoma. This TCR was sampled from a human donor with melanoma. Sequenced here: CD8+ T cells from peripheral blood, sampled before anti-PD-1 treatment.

The CDR3 DNA reads TGTGCCAGCAGCTTATCTGAGGAAGGCAGTGACCATAATTCACCCCTCCACTTT. Encoded protein: CASSLSEEGSDHNSPLHF. The rearrangement links TRBV13 to TRBJ1-6; D remains unclear. CDR3 length equals 18 residues. Trimming removed 2 bases from V and 5 bases from J, with 19 bases in between. Germline-derived CDR1 and CDR2 are PRHDT and FYEKMQ (reference sequence). Complete variable domain (other parts from reference TRBV13 and TRBJ1-6): AAGVIQSPRHLIKEKRETATLKCYPIPRHDTVYWYQQGPGQDPQFLISFYEKMQSDKGSIPDRFSAQQFSDYHSELNMSSLELGDSALYFCASSLSEEGSDHNSPLHFGNGTRLTVT.